This T cell receptor (beta chain) was documented in a study of blood T cell repertoires in COVID-19. CDR1 and CDR2 from the germline V gene are MGHDK and SYGVNS. Trimming stripped 6 bases from V and 3 bases from J, with 12 bases between. The CDR3 extends over 14 amino acids. TCRdb keeps only in-frame clones here, not all; method: immunoSEQ multiplex PCR. The sample has 210,000 or so clones; 80% to 90% are singletons. The chain joins TRBV25-1 to TRBJ1-5, with D perhaps TRBD1 (6 bases). Sequencing used peripheral blood. This receptor was taken from a woman in her 50s with active or convalescent COVID-19. The CDR3, as DNA: TGTGCCAGCAGAGGGGGGGGGACCAATCAGCCCCAGCATTTT. It translates to CASRGGGTNQPQHF.